The TCR beta chain under discussion was sequenced for a study of cytomegalovirus exposure and HLA in healthy donors (dated 2017 in TCRdb). Regarding the complete study: An earlier analysis of some 600 of the donors reported 276 Gb of sequence data and around 120 million unique TCR beta sequences obtained from about 180 million T cells. Besides the first cohort of under 700 subjects, a separate validation cohort made up of some 110 different subjects was used. Among about 370 genotyped donors of the cohort, an average of roughly 230,000 unique TCR beta nucleotide sequences was sequenced per donor, of which 15% to 20% were non-productive. Rather than drawing on any new phenotypic data, the later analysis identified candidate immune exposures from TCR beta sequences and the way those sequences occurred across donors. The study combined high-throughput TCR immunosequencing, statistical association of individual TCRs with disease status, and machine learning to predict cytomegalovirus infection status. Of the roughly 400 genotyped donors, approximately 80% fell in the genetic ancestry cluster associated with self-reported Caucasian donors. All discovery cohort repertoires had been generated on a single sequencing platform. Roughly five DR-DQ haplotypes were handled as single units for association and clustering, since linkage in the cohort was strong. Class I and class II HLA loci were covered by the typing at four-digit resolution. Typing coverage differed by locus: A, B, C, DRB1 and DQB1 were typed in roughly 629-640 donors, DQA1 in 522, DPA1 in approximately 610, and DPB1 in approximately 450. To study patterns of TCR occurrence, a later analysis re-analyzed previously published TCR beta repertoires from 700 or so donors and added high-resolution HLA genotyping. Genome-wide SNP genotypes for about 65% of the roughly 670 donors were used in a later genetic analysis, which treated that subset as a discovery cohort. The study aimed to test whether cataloging public T cell receptors could reveal signatures of past pathogen exposure. Donor age, sex, ethnicity and CMV serostatus were compiled alongside the repertoire data. An early release covering roughly 600 HLA-typed donors comprised roughly 300 gigabases of sequencing data and around 80 million unique TCR sequences. An earlier analysis of approximately 500 of the donors applied high-throughput TCR beta sequencing to assess whether each TCR beta V gene segment acted as functional or pseudogenic. The study profiled the T cell repertoires of 666 subjects by immunosequencing and related them to cytomegalovirus serostatus. The investigation overall reported the following: In the study, around 150 TCR beta chains were listed as associated with cytomegalovirus. In a later analysis, HLA-associated TCR beta chains showed more clonal expansion and lower generation probabilities than non-associated chains that were equally common. Across donors, most TCR sequences were observed very rarely, whereas some public TCRs were present in many individuals. Roughly uniform sequencing depth across donors was assumed in presence/absence analyses, although this assumption may not hold. Strong co-occurrence of HLA alleles, especially DR and DQ, made assigning TCR associations to individual alleles difficult. V-gene and J-gene trimming of TCR beta chains was associated with a missense DCLRE1C variant in a later genetic analysis, and the association was replicated in an independent cohort. In vitro tests confirmed that three of the cytomegalovirus-associated TCR beta chains recognize cytomegalovirus antigens. Linkage disequilibrium might explain the correlated functional status among segregating V segments, but an unknown experimental factor could not be excluded. Broadly in line with IMGT annotations, most TCR beta V segments showed up in productive rearrangements about 87% or about 30% of the time in an earlier analysis of around 550 of the donors. Because HLA typing was unavailable for some donors at each locus, only the typed subset was used in association tests. A further reported finding was that TCR beta sequences accurately predicted the HLA-A and HLA-B alleles for most subjects in the first cohort. According to the authors, the approach could potentially be generalized to other disease states and immunological phenotypes. A cluster of highly shared sequence variants was judged likely to represent a technical artifact of the sequencing pipeline. Because the 87-base-pair reads could not distinguish some IMGT-functional V segments, including TRBV6-2 and TRBV6-3, those segments were excluded. Compared with the roughly 700-donor mean, donors in an Asian-associated ancestry cluster had fewer N-insertions in productive TCRs, according to a later genetic analysis. The classifier was reported to diagnose cytomegalovirus status with high specificity and sensitivity in both the original cohort and the validation cohort. The earlier analysis of a few hundred of the donors excluded seventeen rarely observed V segments, including chromosome 9 orphons, because counts were too low. In this cohort, only TCR beta chains were sequenced, and detectable features were limited by the absence of alpha or paired-chain data. According to a later analysis, TCR association rates differed among HLA loci, with DRB1 alleles showing the most associated TCRs and HLA-C alleles showing the fewest. CMV serostatus was the only immune exposure information available for the cohort. A later analysis found that most CMV-associated TCR beta chains appeared HLA-restricted, with HLA associations seemingly driven largely by CMV exposure. Several of the top co-occurrence clusters appeared to be linked to parvovirus B19, influenza, CMV and Epstein-Barr virus, according to a later analysis. At a false discovery rate of 0.05, a later analysis linked roughly 17,000 TCR beta sequences to specific HLA alleles.

V loses 5 bases of germline sequence and J loses 0 bases, and the interval between the two ends is 11 bases. Via the germline V gene (reference sequence), CDR1 is SGHNT and CDR2 YYREEE. The CDR3 spans 15 residues, from the cysteine through the phenylalanine. Only CDR3 DNA is held: 45 bases, read in frame from base 1. Libraries were prepared through the immunoSEQ multiplex PCR assay. For the multiplex PCR, a mixture combining 60 forward primers for TCR Vbeta segments and 13 reverse primers for TCR Jbeta segments was used. Amplification of the CDR3 region of rearranged TCR beta genes was performed with a multiplex PCR assay on genomic DNA. The Illumina HiSeq System was used to sequence the amplified TCR beta libraries as 87-base-pair reads. The original methods were these. In a later analysis, roughly 80 million unique TCR beta chains were counted across the roughly 610 repertoires, and roughly 10 million of these chains were shared by at least two donors. A nearest-neighbor algorithm error-corrected the raw reads and collapsed the reads into unique sequences, merging closely related sequences to remove PCR and sequencing errors. Alignment of CDR3 sequences to IMGT reference sequences was used to assign V, D and J gene segments. For a sequence to be retained, a match of at least six nucleotides was required to both a V gene segment and a J gene segment. A rearrangement counted as productive if the CDR3 had no stop codons and remained in frame with V and J, and every other rearrangement counted as non-productive. CDR3 was defined by IMGT convention, running from the second conserved V-encoded cysteine to the conserved J-encoded phenylalanine. The earlier analysis of some 580 of the donors excluded any sequence lacking an unambiguous match to a single V gene segment. An earlier analysis of a few hundred of the donors classified V segments as functional when productive rearrangements were above 56.7% and as segregating when the standard deviation between donors was above 5%. A statistical classification framework was built for diagnosing cytomegalovirus status from the catalog of TCR beta chain sequences. V and J gene assignment, in a later analysis, came from comparing TCR nucleotide sequences with IMGT/GENE-DB human TR gene sequences. Using the TCRdist pipeline, a later analysis assigned CDR3 sequences along with most-parsimonious VDJ recombination scenarios. A later analysis defined each TCR beta chain by its CDR3 amino acid sequence plus V-gene family, and excluded reads lacking a unique V-gene family. In a later analysis, fewer than 600 highly shared, low-generation-probability nucleotide sequences were removed to address suspected cross-contamination and a sequencing artifact. In a later analysis, a clonal expansion index for each public chain was calculated from normalized within-repertoire ranks of inferred template counts. A later analysis computed generation probabilities with a VDJ recombination model fitted to out-of-frame rearrangements, and checked the results against IGoR. Hypergeometric tests were used in a later analysis to score TCR-TCR, TCR-HLA and TCR-CMV co-occurrence, with a repertoire-size bias correction applied to the TCR pairs. A later analysis estimated false discovery rates by permuting HLA or CMV assignments 20 times. In a later analysis, co-occurring TCRs were grouped with DBSCAN, and TCRdist sequence similarity was added when clustering was performed within HLA-allele-positive subsets. Repertoires with fewer than 30,000 or more than 120,000 public chains were left out of co-occurrence clustering, as were about 5 repertoires with anomalous nucleotide sharing. As stored in TCRdb, this immuneACCESS dataset retains in-frame rearrangements with V and J assigned. A fraction of the clones does not appear; measured against another copy, unresolved V genes explain less than half of the discrepancy, and the remainder lacks a known reason. V and J calls and clone size are copied from that table; D and trimming were computed from the DNA. The sample records 84,000 or so clones, 70% to 85% of which are singletons. The ten largest clones capture around 15% of the sample.

With regard to this clone: This receptor's antigen is unknown. There are no base qualities to consult, and no much larger clone falls within one base.

The cohort comprised around 690 healthy bone marrow donors. At the time of sampling, every cohort member was nominally healthy, though immune exposures that went unrecorded were likely present. Of the 666 cohort members, approximately 300 had a positive CMV serostatus and approximately 400 had a negative one, while no CMV serostatus was recorded for the donor. A peripheral blood sample was collected from each donor, and TCR beta sequencing was performed on peripheral blood mononuclear cells. Genomic DNA extraction from the blood cell samples was performed with the Qiagen DNeasy Blood Extraction Kit.

Source material: PBMCs. The V and J segments used are TRBV5-4 and TRBJ2-2, with TRBD1 tentatively as D gene (6 bases match). The TCR sequence derives from a human donor in good health. In nucleotide form, the sequence is TGTGCCAGCAGTCCCAGGACAGCGAACACCGGGGAGCTGTTTTTT. Its protein product is CASSPRTANTGELFF. The variable domain in full, with residues beyond the CDR3 obtained from the reference TRBV5-4 and TRBJ2-2 genes, is ETGVTQSPTHLIKTRGQQVTLRCSSQSGHNTVSWYQQALGQGPQFIFQYYREEENGRGNFPPRFSGLQFPNYSSELNVNALELDDSALYLCASSPRTANTGELFFGEGSRLTVL.